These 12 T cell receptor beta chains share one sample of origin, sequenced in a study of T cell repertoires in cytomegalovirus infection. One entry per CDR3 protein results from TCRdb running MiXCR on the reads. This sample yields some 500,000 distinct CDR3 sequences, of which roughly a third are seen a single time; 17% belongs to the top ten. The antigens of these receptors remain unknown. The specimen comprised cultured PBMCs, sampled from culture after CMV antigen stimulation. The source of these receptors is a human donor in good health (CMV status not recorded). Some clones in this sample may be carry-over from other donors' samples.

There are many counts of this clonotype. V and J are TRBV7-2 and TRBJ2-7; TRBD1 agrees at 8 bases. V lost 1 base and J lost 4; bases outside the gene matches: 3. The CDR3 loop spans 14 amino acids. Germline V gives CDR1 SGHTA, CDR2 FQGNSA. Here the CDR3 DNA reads TGTGCCAGCAGCTTAGATAACAGGGGGTACGAGCAGTACTTC. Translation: CASSLDNRGYEQYF.

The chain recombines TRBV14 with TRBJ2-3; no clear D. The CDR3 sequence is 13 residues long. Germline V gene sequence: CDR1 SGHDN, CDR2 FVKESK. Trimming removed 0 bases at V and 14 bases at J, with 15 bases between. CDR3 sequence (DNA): TGTGCCAGCAGCCAAGATTATCGAGCTGTGGCGTATTTT. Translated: CASSQDYRAVAYF.

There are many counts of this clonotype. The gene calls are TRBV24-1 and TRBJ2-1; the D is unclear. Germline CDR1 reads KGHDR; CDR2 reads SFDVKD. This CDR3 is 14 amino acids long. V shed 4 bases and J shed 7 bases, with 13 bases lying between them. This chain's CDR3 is CATSDPRPSNEQFF. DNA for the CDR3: TGTGCCACCAGTGACCCCCGGCCGAGTAATGAGCAGTTCTTC.

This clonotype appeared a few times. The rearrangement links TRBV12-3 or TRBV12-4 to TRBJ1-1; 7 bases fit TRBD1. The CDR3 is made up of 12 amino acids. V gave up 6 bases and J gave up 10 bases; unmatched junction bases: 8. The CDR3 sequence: CASRVTGLRAFF. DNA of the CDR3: TGTGCCAGCAGGGTGACAGGGCTGCGAGCTTTCTTT.

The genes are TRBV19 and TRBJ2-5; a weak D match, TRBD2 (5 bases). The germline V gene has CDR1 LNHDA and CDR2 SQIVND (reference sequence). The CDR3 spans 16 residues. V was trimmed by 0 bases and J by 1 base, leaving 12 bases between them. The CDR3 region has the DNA TGTGCCAGTAGTATAGAGTCTAGCCGGGGCCAAGAGACCCAGTACTTC. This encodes CASSIESSRGQETQYF.

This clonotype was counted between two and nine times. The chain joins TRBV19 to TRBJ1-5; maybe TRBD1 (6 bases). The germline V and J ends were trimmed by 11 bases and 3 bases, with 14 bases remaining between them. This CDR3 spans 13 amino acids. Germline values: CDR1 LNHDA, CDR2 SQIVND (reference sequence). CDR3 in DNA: TGTGCCTCACGCGGGGGCTTCAATCAGCCCCAGCATTTT. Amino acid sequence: CASRGGFNQPQHF.

The CDR3 DNA reads TGTGCCAGCAGCTTCACGGACAGGGAGCTAAATGAGCAGTTCTTC. It codes for CASSFTDRELNEQFF. This rearrangement joins TRBV7-9 to TRBJ2-1; 8 bases align to TRBD1. The CDR3 sequence is 15 residues long. Per germline, CDR1 SEHNR and CDR2 FQNEAQ (reference sequence). Trimming removed 3 bases from V and 7 bases from J; junction bases left unmatched: 8.

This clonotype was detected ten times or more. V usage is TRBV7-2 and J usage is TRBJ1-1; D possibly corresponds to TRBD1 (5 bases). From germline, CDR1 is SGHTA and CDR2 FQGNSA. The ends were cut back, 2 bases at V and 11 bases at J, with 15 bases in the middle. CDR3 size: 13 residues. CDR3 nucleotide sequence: TGTGCCAGCAGCTTATCGGGGGAGGTAAATGCTTTCTTT. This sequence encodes CASSLSGEVNAFF.

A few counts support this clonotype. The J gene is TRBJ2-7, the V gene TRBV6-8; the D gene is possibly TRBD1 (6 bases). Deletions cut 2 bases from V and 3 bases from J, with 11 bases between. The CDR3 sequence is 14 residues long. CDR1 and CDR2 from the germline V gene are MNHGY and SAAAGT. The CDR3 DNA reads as TGTGCCAGCAGTTACGACAGGTCCCGCTACGAGCAGTACTTC. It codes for CASSYDRSRYEQYF.

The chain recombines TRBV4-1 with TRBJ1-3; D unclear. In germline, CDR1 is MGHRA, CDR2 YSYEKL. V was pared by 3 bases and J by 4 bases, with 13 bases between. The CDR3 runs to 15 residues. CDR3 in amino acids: CASSQTGKTGNTIYF. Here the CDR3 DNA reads TGCGCCAGCAGCCAGACGGGCAAGACGGGAAACACCATATATTTT.

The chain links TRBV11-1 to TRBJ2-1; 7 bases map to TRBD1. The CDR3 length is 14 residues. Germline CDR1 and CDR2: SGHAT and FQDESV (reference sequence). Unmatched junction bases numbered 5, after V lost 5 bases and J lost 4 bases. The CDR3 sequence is CASSGIQGYNEQFF. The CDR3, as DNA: TGTGCCAGCAGCGGAATACAGGGGTACAATGAGCAGTTCTTC.

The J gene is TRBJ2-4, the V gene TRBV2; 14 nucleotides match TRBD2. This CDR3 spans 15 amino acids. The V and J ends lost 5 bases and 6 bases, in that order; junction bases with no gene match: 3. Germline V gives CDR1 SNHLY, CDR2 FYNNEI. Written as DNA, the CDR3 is TGTGCCAGCAGTCCCGGGACTAGCGGGAGAAACATTCAGTACTTC. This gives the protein CASSPGTSGRNIQYF. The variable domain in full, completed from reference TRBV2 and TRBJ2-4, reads EPEVTQTPSHQVTQMGQEVILRCVPISNHLYFYWYRQILGQKVEFLVSFYNNEISEKSEIFDDQFSVERPDGSNFTLKIRSTKLEDSAMYFCASSPGTSGRNIQYFGAGTRLSVL.